The sequence of this T cell receptor beta chain was determined in a study of blood T cell repertoires in COVID-19. Assay used: immunoSEQ multiplex PCR; TCRdb lists only in-frame clones, some missing. Counted here are approximately 180,000 clones, approximately 89% occurring once; the ten biggest clones make up 2% to 2.5%. Sequencing was carried out using PBMCs or T cells enriched from blood (not recorded which). This receptor was obtained from a woman between 35 and 50 years old with acute COVID-19.

As DNA, the CDR3 is TGTGCCATCAGTGAGCAGACTAGCGCCCCGGCTACGCAGTATTTT. It is translated as CAISEQTSAPATQYF. The J gene is TRBJ2-3, the V gene TRBV10-3; 8 nucleotides align to TRBD2. This CDR3 has 15 amino acids. Trimming removed 2 bases from V and 8 bases from J; junction bases left unmatched: 9. Germline V gives CDR1 ENHRY, CDR2 SYGVKD.